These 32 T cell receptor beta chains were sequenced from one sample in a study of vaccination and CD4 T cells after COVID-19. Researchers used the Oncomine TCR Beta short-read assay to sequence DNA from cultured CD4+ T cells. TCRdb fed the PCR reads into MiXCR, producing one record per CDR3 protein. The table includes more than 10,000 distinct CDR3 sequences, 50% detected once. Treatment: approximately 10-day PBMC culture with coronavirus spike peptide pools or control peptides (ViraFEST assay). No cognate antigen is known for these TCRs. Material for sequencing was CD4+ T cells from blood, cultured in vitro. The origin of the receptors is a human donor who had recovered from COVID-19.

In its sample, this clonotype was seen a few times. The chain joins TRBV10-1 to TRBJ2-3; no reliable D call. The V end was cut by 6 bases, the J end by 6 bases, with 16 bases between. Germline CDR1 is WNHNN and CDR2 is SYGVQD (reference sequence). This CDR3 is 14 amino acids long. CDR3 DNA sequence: TGCGCCAGCAGCCAAATGGCAGGCGCGGATACGCAGTATTTT. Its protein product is CASSQMAGADTQYF.

CDR3 in DNA: TGTGCCAGCAGCTTAAACTCCTACGAGCAGTACTTC. Its protein product is CASSLNSYEQYF. The chain recombines TRBV7-2 with TRBJ2-7; D gene uncertain. Germline lookup yields CDR1 SGHTA and CDR2 FQGNSA. V shed 2 bases and J shed 0 bases, with 2 bases lying between them. CDR3 length: 12 amino acids.

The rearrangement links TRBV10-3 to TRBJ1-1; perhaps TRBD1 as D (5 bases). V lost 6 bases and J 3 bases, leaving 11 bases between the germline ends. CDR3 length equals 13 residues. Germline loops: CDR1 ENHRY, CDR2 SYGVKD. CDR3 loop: CAIRSGDDTEAFF. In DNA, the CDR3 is TGTGCCATCAGGTCGGGGGACGACACTGAAGCTTTCTTT.

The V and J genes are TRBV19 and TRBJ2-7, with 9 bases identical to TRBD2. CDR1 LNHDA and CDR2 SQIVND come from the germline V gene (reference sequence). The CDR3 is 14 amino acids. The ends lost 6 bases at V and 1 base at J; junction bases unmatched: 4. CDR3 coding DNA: TGTGCCAGTAGGAGTAGCGGGGGATCCTACGAGCAGTACTTC. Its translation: CASRSSGGSYEQYF.

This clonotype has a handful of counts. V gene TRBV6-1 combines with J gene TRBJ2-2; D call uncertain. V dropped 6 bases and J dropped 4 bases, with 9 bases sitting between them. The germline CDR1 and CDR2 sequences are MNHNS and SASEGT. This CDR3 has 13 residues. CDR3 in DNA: TGTGCCAGCAGCCTTACATCCACCGGGGAGCTGTTTTTT. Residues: CASSLTSTGELFF.

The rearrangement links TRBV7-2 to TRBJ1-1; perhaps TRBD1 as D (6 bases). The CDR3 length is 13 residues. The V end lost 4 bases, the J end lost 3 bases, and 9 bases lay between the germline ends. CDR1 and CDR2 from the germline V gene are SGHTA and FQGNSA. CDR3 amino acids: CASSWGAHTEAFF. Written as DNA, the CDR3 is TGTGCCAGCAGCTGGGGGGCCCACACTGAAGCTTTCTTT.

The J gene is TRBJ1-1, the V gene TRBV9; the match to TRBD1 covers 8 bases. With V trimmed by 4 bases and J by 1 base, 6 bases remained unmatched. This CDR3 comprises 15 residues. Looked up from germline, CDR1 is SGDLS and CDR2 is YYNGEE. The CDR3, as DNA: TGTGCCAGCAGCCGCAGGGGGCTTGGGAACACTGAAGCTTTCTTT. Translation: CASSRRGLGNTEAFF.

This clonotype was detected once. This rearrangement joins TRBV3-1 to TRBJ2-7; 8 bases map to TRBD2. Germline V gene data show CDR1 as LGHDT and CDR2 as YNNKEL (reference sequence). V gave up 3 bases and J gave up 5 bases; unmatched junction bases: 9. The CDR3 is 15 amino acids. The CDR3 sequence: CASSQGTSGTHEQYF. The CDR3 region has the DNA TGTGCCAGCAGCCAGGGGACTAGTGGGACCCACGAGCAGTACTTC.

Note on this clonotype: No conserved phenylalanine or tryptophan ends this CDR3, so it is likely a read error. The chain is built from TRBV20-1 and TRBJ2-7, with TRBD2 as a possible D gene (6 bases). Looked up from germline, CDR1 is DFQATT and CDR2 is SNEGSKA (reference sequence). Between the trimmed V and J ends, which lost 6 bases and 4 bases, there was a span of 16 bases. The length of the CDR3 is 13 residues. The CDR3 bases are TGCAGTGCGTTCCAGGGACTCATATACGAGCAGTACCTC. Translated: CSAFQGLIYEQYL.

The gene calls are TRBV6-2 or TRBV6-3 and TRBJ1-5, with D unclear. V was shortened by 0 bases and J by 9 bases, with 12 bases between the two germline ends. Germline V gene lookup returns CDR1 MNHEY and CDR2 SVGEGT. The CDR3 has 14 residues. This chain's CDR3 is CASSYSGGFWPQHF. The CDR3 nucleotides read TGTGCCAGCAGTTACTCGGGCGGCTTTTGGCCCCAGCATTTT.

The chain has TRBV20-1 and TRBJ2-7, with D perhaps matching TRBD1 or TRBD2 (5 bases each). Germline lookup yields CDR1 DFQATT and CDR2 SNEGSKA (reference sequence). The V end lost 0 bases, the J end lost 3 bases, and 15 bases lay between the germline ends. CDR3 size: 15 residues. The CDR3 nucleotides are TGCAGTGCTAGAGATCTGTCAGGGACGGTCTACGAGCAGTACTTC. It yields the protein CSARDLSGTVYEQYF.

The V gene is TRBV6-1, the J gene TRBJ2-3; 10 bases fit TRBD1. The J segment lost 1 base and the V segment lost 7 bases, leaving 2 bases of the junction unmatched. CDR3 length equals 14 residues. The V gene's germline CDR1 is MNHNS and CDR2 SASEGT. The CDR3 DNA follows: TGTGCCAGCACTGACAGGGGGCGCACAGATACGCAGTATTTT. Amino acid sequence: CASTDRGRTDTQYF.

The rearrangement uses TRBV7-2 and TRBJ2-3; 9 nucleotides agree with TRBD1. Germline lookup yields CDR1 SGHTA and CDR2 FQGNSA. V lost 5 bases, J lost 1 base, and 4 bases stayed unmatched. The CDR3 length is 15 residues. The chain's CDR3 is CASSGQGSGTDTQYF. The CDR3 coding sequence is TGTGCCAGCAGCGGACAGGGGAGTGGCACAGATACGCAGTATTTT.

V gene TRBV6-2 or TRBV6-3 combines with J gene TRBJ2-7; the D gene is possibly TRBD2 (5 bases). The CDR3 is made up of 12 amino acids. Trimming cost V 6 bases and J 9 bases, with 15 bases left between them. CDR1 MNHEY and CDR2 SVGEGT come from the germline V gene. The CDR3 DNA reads TGTGCCAGCAGAGACGGGATTTCCGGGCAGTACTTC. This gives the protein CASRDGISGQYF.

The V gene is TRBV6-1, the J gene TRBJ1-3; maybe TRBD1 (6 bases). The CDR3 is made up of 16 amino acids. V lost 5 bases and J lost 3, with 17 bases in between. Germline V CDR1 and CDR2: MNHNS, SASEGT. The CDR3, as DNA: TGTGCCAGCAGTACGTTCGGGGGCGTCTTTGGAAACACCATATATTTT. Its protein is CASSTFGGVFGNTIYF.

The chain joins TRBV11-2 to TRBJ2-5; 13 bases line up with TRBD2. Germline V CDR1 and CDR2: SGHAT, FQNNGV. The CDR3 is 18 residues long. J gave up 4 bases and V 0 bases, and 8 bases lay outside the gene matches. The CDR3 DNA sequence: TGTGCCAGCAGCTTAGATCTAGGACTAGCGGGAGTTCTAGAGACCCAGTACTTC. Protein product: CASSLDLGLAGVLETQYF.

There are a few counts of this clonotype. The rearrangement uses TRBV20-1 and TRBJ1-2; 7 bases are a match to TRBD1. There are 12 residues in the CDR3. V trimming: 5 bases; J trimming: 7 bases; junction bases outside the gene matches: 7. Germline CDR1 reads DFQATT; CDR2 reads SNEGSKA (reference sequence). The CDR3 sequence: CSAPQGIGGYTF. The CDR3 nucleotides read TGCAGTGCTCCACAGGGGATAGGTGGCTACACCTTC.

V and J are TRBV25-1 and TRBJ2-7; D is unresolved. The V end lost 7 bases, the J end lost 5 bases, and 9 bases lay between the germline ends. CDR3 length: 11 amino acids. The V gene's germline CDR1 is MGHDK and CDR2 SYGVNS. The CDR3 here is CASIGKHEQYF. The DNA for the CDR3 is TGTGCCAGCATTGGAAAGCACGAGCAGTACTTC.

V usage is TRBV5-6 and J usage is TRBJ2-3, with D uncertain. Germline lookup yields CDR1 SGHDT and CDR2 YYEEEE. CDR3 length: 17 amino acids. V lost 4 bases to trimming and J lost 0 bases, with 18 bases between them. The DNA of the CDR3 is TGTGCCAGCAGCGGAAGTTCAGGCAGCCCCAGCACAGATACGCAGTATTTT. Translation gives CASSGSSGSPSTDTQYF.

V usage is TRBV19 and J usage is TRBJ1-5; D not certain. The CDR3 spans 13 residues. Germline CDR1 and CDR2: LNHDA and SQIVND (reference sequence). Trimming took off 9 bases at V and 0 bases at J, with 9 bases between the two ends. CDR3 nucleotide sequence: TGTGCCAGCGACGTTAATAGCAATCAGCCCCAGCATTTT. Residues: CASDVNSNQPQHF.

In nucleotides, the CDR3 is TGTGCCAGCAGTTTATCTAGGACATTTTCCTACAATGAGCAGTTCTTC. It specifies CASSLSRTFSYNEQFF. This chain links TRBV27 with TRBJ2-1; weak D call: TRBD1 (5 bases). V was shortened by 0 bases and J by 1 base, with 10 bases between the two germline ends. The V gene's germline CDR1 is MNHEY and CDR2 SMNVEV (reference sequence). The CDR3 consists of 16 residues.

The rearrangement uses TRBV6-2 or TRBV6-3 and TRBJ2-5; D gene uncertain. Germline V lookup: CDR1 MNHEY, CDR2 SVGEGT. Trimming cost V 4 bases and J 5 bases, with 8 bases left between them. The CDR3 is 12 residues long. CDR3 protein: CASSSSRETQYF. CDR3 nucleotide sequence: TGTGCCAGCAGTTCGTCCAGGGAGACCCAGTACTTC.

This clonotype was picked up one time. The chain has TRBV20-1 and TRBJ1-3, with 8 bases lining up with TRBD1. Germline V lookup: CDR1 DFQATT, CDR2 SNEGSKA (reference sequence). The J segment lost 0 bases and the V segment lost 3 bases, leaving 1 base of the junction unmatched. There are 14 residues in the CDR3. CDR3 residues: CSASDRGSGNTIYF. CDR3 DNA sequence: TGCAGTGCTAGCGACAGGGGCTCTGGAAACACCATATATTTT.

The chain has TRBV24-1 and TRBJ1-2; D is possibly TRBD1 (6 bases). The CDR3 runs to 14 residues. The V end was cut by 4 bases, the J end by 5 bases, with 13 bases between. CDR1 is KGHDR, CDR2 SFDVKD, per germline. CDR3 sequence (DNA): TGTGCCACCAGTGAGCCGACAGGCACTTATGGCTACACCTTC. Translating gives CATSEPTGTYGYTF.

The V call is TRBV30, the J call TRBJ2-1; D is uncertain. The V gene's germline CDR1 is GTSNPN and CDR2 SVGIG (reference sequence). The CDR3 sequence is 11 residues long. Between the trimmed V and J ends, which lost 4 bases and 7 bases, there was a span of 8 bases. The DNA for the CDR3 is TGTGCCTGGACCTATAGGAATGAGCAGTTCTTC. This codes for CAWTYRNEQFF.

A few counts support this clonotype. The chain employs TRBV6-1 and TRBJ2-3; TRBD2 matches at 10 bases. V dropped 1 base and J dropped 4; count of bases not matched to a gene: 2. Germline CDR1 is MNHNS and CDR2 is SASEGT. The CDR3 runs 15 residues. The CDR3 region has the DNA TGTGCCAGCAGTGAAGAAGCGGGAGGGCCAGATACGCAGTATTTT. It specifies CASSEEAGGPDTQYF.

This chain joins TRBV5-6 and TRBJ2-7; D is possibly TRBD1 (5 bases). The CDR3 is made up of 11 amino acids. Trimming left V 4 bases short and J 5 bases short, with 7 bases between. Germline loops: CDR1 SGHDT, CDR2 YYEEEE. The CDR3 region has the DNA TGTGCCAGCAGCGTCAGGGACGAGCAGTACTTC. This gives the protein CASSVRDEQYF. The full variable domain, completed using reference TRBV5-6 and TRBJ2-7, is DAGVTQSPTHLIKTRGQQVTLRCSPKSGHDTVSWYQQALGQGPQFIFQYYEEEERQRGNFPDRFSGHQFPNYSSELNVNALLLGDSALYLCASSVRDEQYFGPGTRLTVT.

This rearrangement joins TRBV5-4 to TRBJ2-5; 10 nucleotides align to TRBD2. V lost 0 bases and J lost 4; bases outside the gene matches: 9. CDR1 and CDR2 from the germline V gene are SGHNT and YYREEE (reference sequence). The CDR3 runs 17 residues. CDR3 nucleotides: TGTGCCAGCAGCTTGGCTAGCGGGAGACGGGGAGGAGAGACCCAGTACTTC. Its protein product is CASSLASGRRGGETQYF.

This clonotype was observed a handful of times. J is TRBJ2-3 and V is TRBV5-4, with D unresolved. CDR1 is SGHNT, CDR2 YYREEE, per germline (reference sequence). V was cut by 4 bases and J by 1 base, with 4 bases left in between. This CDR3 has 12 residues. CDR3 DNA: TGTGCCAGCAGCCCGGGCACAGATACGCAGTATTTT. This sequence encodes CASSPGTDTQYF.

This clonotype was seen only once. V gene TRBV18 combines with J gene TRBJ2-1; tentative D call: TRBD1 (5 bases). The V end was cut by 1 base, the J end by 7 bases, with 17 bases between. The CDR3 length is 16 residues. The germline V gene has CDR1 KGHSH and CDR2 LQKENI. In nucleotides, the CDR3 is TGTGCCAGCTCACCACTTGTGCAGGGAACGCGAAATGAGCAGTTCTTC. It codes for CASSPLVQGTRNEQFF.

CDR3 sequence (DNA): TGTGCCAGCAGCTCCTCTCAGGGGGCGGTAGATACGCAGTATTTT. This translates into CASSSSQGAVDTQYF. J is TRBJ2-3 and V is TRBV11-1; TRBD1 matches 8 bases. The CDR3 totals 15 residues. Per the germline V gene, CDR1 is SGHAT and CDR2 is FQDESV (reference sequence). V dropped 4 bases and J dropped 5; count of bases not matched to a gene: 8.

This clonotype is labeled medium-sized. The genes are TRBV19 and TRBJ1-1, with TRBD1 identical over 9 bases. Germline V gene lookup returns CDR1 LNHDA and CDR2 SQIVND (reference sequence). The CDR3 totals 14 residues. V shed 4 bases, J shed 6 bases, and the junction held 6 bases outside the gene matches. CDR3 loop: CASSRGQGTAEAFF. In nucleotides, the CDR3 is TGTGCCAGTAGTAGGGGACAGGGTACTGCTGAAGCTTTCTTT.